This is a list of T cell receptor beta chains from one sample in a study of Ad26.COV2.S vaccination and SARS-CoV-2 variants. The protocol was immunoSEQ multiplex PCR, while the TCRdb copy is restricted to in-frame clones and leaves out a portion. The data show around 300,000 clones, roughly 91% seen once. Sequenced here: peripheral blood, sampled in a trial of Ad26.COV2.S vaccine versus placebo. Source of these receptors: a person between 18 and 65 years old who received the Ad26.COV2.S COVID-19 vaccine or a placebo. Both conserved end residues are part of each CDR3. A D gene is named only where the DNA matches it firmly. Clone size is stated in some rows and not others, as once, few, many or a class when expanded.

J gene | D gene | CDR3 length | clone size | V gene | CDR3 DNA | CDR3 protein
TRBJ1-2 | TRBD1 | 15 | - | TRBV2 | TGTGCCAGCAGCCAAGCCAGGGGGCTCGACTATGGCTACACCTTC | CASSQARGLDYGYTF
TRBJ2-1 | TRBD1 | 16 | - | TRBV28 | TGTGCCAGCAGTGGGGATGGACAGGGGGCCTACAATGAGCAGTTCTTC | CASSGDGQGAYNEQFF
TRBJ2-1 | - | 17 | few | TRBV2 | TGTGCCAGCAGTGATTCTCAGGGGGGAGGCTCCTACAATGAGCAGTTCTTC | CASSDSQGGGSYNEQFF
TRBJ2-3 | - | 15 | - | TRBV5-1 | TGCGCCAGCAGCCAGACTGTGACTAGCACAGATACGCAGTATTTT | CASSQTVTSTDTQYF
TRBJ1-4 | TRBD1 | 15 | - | TRBV3-1/TRBV3-2 | TGTGCCAGCAGCCAAGCGGACAGGGGAGGTGAAAAACTGTTTTTT | CASSQADRGGEKLFF
TRBJ2-1 | TRBD2 | 15 | - | TRBV2 | TGTGCCAGCAGTGAATTACTAGCGGGGAACAATGAGCAGTTCTTC | CASSELLAGNNEQFF
TRBJ2-7 | TRBD2 | 15 | - | TRBV13 | TGTGCCAGCAGCTCTAGCGGGAGGAGCTCCTACGAGCAGTACTTC | CASSSSGRSSYEQYF
TRBJ2-3 | - | 14 | - | TRBV27 | TGTGCCAGCAGTCAAGCAGGGTCCAGAGATACGCAGTATTTT | CASSQAGSRDTQYF
TRBJ1-4 | TRBD1 | 15 | - | TRBV6-1 | TGTGCCAGCAGTGATGGAGGGACAGGGGATGAAAAACTGTTTTTT | CASSDGGTGDEKLFF
TRBJ1-6 | - | 15 | - | TRBV3-1/TRBV3-2 | TGTGCCAGCAGCTACACGCCAGGGTCCCCCTTGGCCCTCCACTTT | CASSYTPGSPLALHF
TRBJ2-3 | TRBD2 | 15 | once | TRBV19 | TGTGCCAGTAGTGCCTACGGCGGGAGGTCAGATACGCAGTATTTT | CASSAYGGRSDTQYF
TRBJ2-7 | - | 14 | - | TRBV6-2/TRBV6-3 | TGTGCCAGCAGTTACTCCCTCACCCTAAACGAGCAGTACTTC | CASSYSLTLNEQYF
TRBJ1-6 | - | 15 | few | TRBV6-5 | TGTGCCAGCAGTTACGCCCAGGATGGTAACTCACCCCTCCACTTT | CASSYAQDGNSPLHF
TRBJ2-2 | TRBD2 | 15 | - | TRBV5-1 | TGCGCCAGCAGGGCGGGGGTTGCGAACACCGGGGAGCTGTTTTTT | CASRAGVANTGELFF
TRBJ2-5 | - | 14 | - | TRBV7-2 | TGTGCCAGCAGCTTAGGTGGCTACCAAGAGACCCAGTACTTC | CASSLGGYQETQYF
TRBJ2-7 | - | 15 | once | TRBV3-1/TRBV3-2 | TGTGCCAGCAGCCAAGGGGTACAGACCGCCTACGAGCAGTACTTC | CASSQGVQTAYEQYF
TRBJ2-3 | - | 15 | - | TRBV9 | TGTGCCAGCAGCGTAGAAGGGTGGTCGACAGATACGCAGTATTTT | CASSVEGWSTDTQYF
TRBJ2-1 | TRBD2 | 17 | - | TRBV3-1/TRBV3-2 | TGTGCCAGCAGCCAAGGGTCTAGCGGGGGGGCCGGGCTGAAGCAGTTCTTC | CASSQGSSGGAGLKQFF
TRBJ2-1 | TRBD1 | 15 | - | TRBV2 | TGTGCCAGCAGGAAAACAGGGGAATCCTACAATGAGCAGTTCTTC | CASRKTGESYNEQFF
TRBJ1-5 | - | 16 | - | TRBV19 | TGTGCCAGTAGTATAGGAGGTCCTTATAGCAATCAGCCCCAGCATTTT | CASSIGGPYSNQPQHF
TRBJ1-1 | - | 14 | - | TRBV27 | TGTGCCAGCAGTTTCTACAGACCCCGCACTGAAGCTTTCTTT | CASSFYRPRTEAFF
TRBJ1-1 | TRBD1 | 16 | - | TRBV7-8 | TGTGCCAGCAGCTTAGCACAGGGGGCGTTCAACACTGAAGCTTTCTTT | CASSLAQGAFNTEAFF
TRBJ2-5 | TRBD1 | 11 | - | TRBV6-5 | TGTGCCAGCACCGGACAGGGCACCCAGTACTTC | CASTGQGTQYF
TRBJ2-1 | - | 15 | - | TRBV9 | TGTGCCAGCAGCGTGGGACCGGACTCCTACAATGAGCAGTTCTTC | CASSVGPDSYNEQFF
TRBJ2-1 | TRBD2 | 15 | - | TRBV6-5 | TGTGCCAGCAGGACCCAGCGGGGGGGTTACAATGAGCAGTTCTTC | CASRTQRGGYNEQFF
TRBJ1-6 | TRBD1 | 15 | - | TRBV3-1/TRBV3-2 | TGTGCCAGCAGCCCAGACAGGGGCGAGAATTCACCCCTCCACTTT | CASSPDRGENSPLHF
TRBJ1-5 | - | 18 | - | TRBV6-2/TRBV6-3 | TGTGCCAGCAGTTACCTATCGGGACCCATGGATAGCAATCAGCCCCAGCATTTT | CASSYLSGPMDSNQPQHF
TRBJ1-1 | - | 16 | once | TRBV27 | TGTGCCAGCAGTCCTCTGGAGTCAGGGGATAACACTGAAGCTTTCTTT | CASSPLESGDNTEAFF
TRBJ2-7 | TRBD1 | 14 | once | TRBV28 | TGTGCCAGCAGTCACCCCCAGGGGGCGAACGAGCAGTACTTC | CASSHPQGANEQYF
TRBJ2-1 | - | 17 | few | TRBV19 | TGTGCCAGTAGTATCGCAACTTCAACCAGCTCCTACAATGAGCAGTTCTTC | CASSIATSTSSYNEQFF
TRBJ2-2 | TRBD1 | 15 | - | TRBV6-5 | TGTGCCAGCAGACGACAGGGATCGAGCACCGGGGAGCTGTTTTTT | CASRRQGSSTGELFF
TRBJ1-3 | - | 13 | - | TRBV5-6 | TGTGCCAGCAGCTGGTCGGACGTAAACACCATATATTTT | CASSWSDVNTIYF
TRBJ2-1 | - | 11 | - | TRBV12-3/TRBV12-4 | TGTGCCAGCAGTTTCCGATATGAGCAGTTCTTC | CASSFRYEQFF
TRBJ1-1 | - | 14 | - | TRBV5-1 | TGCGCCAGCAGCCTCCCAGCCAAGGGGACTGAAGCTTTCTTT | CASSLPAKGTEAFF
TRBJ2-2 | TRBD1 | 16 | - | TRBV7-2 | TGTGCCAGCAGCTCGGACAGGCCTCGCGTCACCGGGGAGCTGTTTTTT | CASSSDRPRVTGELFF
TRBJ1-3 | - | 15 | - | TRBV9 | TGTGCCAGCAGCGACACCGGGACGGCCGGAAACACCATATATTTT | CASSDTGTAGNTIYF
TRBJ2-1 | - | 15 | - | TRBV4-1 | TGCGCCAGCAGCCGAGCCAGGGGTTCCTACAATGAGCAGTTCTTC | CASSRARGSYNEQFF
TRBJ1-6 | - | 14 | - | TRBV4-3 | TGCGCCAGCAGCCAAGAAGGGGGGCATTCACCCCTCCACTTT | CASSQEGGHSPLHF
TRBJ1-1 | - | 14 | - | TRBV5-6 | TGTGCCAGCAGCTTGGTCTCAGGGAGAACTGAAGCTTTCTTT | CASSLVSGRTEAFF
TRBJ1-2 | - | 12 | - | TRBV10-3 | TGTGCCATCAGTGAGGGCGTTTATGGCTACACCTTC | CAISEGVYGYTF
TRBJ2-5 | - | 15 | - | TRBV7-6 | TGTGCCAGCAGCTTTGGGGGCCCCCCGGAAGAGACCCAGTACTTC | CASSFGGPPEETQYF
TRBJ1-2 | - | 14 | - | TRBV27 | TGTGCCAGCAAGTCCTTCCAGCGTAGGGACGGCTACACCTTC | CASKSFQRRDGYTF
TRBJ1-1 | - | 17 | - | TRBV3-1/TRBV3-2 | TGTGCCAGCAGCCAAGCGGAGGGGTGGTTTACAGACACTGAAGCTTTCTTT | CASSQAEGWFTDTEAFF
TRBJ2-7 | - | 14 | - | TRBV13 | TGTGCCAGCAGCTTAGGCCTTTTAGCTGGCGAGCAGTACTTC | CASSLGLLAGEQYF
TRBJ2-7 | TRBD2 | 14 | - | TRBV27 | TGTGCCAGCAGCTACTCGGGGGGGGGCTACGAGCAGTACTTC | CASSYSGGGYEQYF
TRBJ1-1 | - | 11 | - | TRBV7-2 | TGTGCCAGCAGCTTAATCGGCTACGCTTTCTTT | CASSLIGYAFF
TRBJ2-7 | TRBD1 | 16 | - | TRBV5-1 | TGCGCCAGCAGCTTGCGGTCCGGGACAGGGACATACGAGCAGTACTTC | CASSLRSGTGTYEQYF
TRBJ2-1 | TRBD2 | 17 | - | TRBV29-1 | TGCAGCGTTCGCCTAGCGGGAGGCCCGCGGCAAGACAATGAGCAGTTCTTC | CSVRLAGGPRQDNEQFF